This T cell receptor beta chain was identified during a study of T cells in Graves' hyperthyroidism and ophthalmopathy. Notes on the study in general: The model foresaw ophthalmopathy a median around 6.8 months prior to onset.

This clonotype was counted ten times or more. What it binds is unknown. This CDR3 region has 11 residues. Germline V lookup: CDR1 MDHEN, CDR2 SYDVKM. V gave up 6 bases and J gave up 4 bases, with 6 bases separating them. The source material, RNA transcripts, was used to amplify TCR beta CDR3 regions. A set of HTBI primers served as the primers for a first-round RT-PCR of the TCR CDR3. TCRdb called the multiplex PCR reads again in MiXCR, with one record for every CDR3 protein. The sample records about 350,000 distinct CDR3 sequences, around 13% being singletons. It was uncontrolled infection, other autoimmune disease, pregnancy or lactation that excluded patients.

Sequencing was carried out using blood. The chain employs TRBV28 and TRBJ1-2; no firm D call. The receptor comes from a woman in her 30s with Graves' hyperthyroidism. The CDR3 loop is CASREGYGYTF. DNA for the CDR3: TGTGCCAGCAGAGAGGGCTATGGCTACACCTTC.